The entry that follows covers one T cell receptor beta chain sequence. This entry belongs to a study of blood T cell repertoires in COVID-19. Across the study: PBMCs, B-cell-depleted T cells, or T cells provided the cDNA or gDNA that made up the material.

The method was immunoSEQ multiplex PCR; TCRdb's version includes in-frame clones alone and lacks a portion of them. The table has about 360,000 clones, roughly 90% seen once. This clonotype was obtained from a woman aged 55-75 years with COVID-19, enrolled during active disease. Sequencing was performed on peripheral blood.

DNA for the CDR3: TGTGCCTGGAGTGTACAGGACGATCAGCCCCAGCATTTT. It yields the protein CAWSVQDDQPQHF. The rearrangement links TRBV30 to TRBJ1-5; D is perhaps TRBD1 (5 bases). CDR1 is GTSNPN, CDR2 SVGIG, per germline (reference sequence). The CDR3 loop spans 13 amino acids. Deletions cut 0 bases from V and 5 bases from J, with 8 bases between.